The present T cell receptor (beta chain) was sequenced within a study of OX40 agonist ivuxolimab in advanced cancers. About the research overall: An agonistic anti-OX40 (CD134) antibody, ivuxolimab, was used to treat the patients. Partial responses, seen in three patients, involved one hepatocellular carcinoma and two cutaneous melanomas.

Generated by immunoSEQ multiplex PCR, the TCRdb table keeps only in-frame clones and is missing some. Here the sample spans fewer than 40,000 clones, about 74% being singletons. Systemic immunosuppression or autoimmune disease history was grounds to exclude patients. Study-level findings and limits: There was clonal expansion of CD4+ and CD8+ blood T cells by week 6 at 0.1 to 3.0 mg/kg.

This clone counts as hyperexpanded. Its antigen remains unidentified. The specimen was CD4+ or CD8+ T cells sorted from blood, collected in a trial of the OX40 agonist ivuxolimab. This receptor was taken from an adult with an advanced solid tumor such as melanoma, head and neck, liver or kidney cancer.

CDR3 in DNA: TGTGCCATCACCGCGGGACTAGCGAACACAGATACGCAGTATTTT. The encoded protein is CAITAGLANTDTQYF. V usage is TRBV10-3 and J usage is TRBJ2-3; 10 bases fit TRBD2. Per germline, CDR1 ENHRY and CDR2 SYGVKD. This CDR3 contains 15 residues. V shed 7 bases, J shed 2 bases, and the junction held 6 bases outside the gene matches.